There are many counts of the clone carrying this T cell receptor (beta chain). Its target is not known. This record belongs to a study of early T cells in non-severe SARS-CoV-2 infection. About the research overall: Chains were unpaired, as sequencing was done on bulk RNA from unsorted whole blood.

The study's findings and limits: VDJdb matches were skewed toward anti-spike CD8 T cell responses.

CDR3 length: 14 residues. Germline V gives CDR1 MNHEY, CDR2 SVGEGT. V was cut by 10 bases and J by 0 bases, with 12 bases left in between. Researchers attached unique molecular identifiers to individual cDNA molecules. Using its own MiXCR run on the 5' RACE reads, TCRdb lists one record per CDR3 protein. The sample records 100,000 or so distinct CDR3 sequences, around 13% being singletons. The TCR was taken from an adult who was a healthcare worker with PCR-confirmed SARS-CoV-2 infection or an uninfected control (not recorded which). This sequence joins TRBV6-2 or TRBV6-3 and TRBJ1-4; D is undetermined. Sample: whole blood. The CDR3 bases are TGTGCCACCCGGCGGGCACCAACTAATGAAAAACTGTTTTTT. It translates to CATRRAPTNEKLFF.